This TCR beta chain was captured in a study of tumor-infiltrating lymphocytes in primary liver carcinoma. Germline DNA was also extracted, while the blood RNA originated from unsorted whole blood. Every patient had chronic HBV infection and was treatment-naive. A sample of roughly 4 milliliters of peripheral blood was taken before surgery. The germline V gene encodes CDR1 SGHNT and CDR2 YYREEE (reference sequence). This CDR3 is built from 15 residues. The authors made TCR beta cDNA from around 500 ng total RNA with a constant-region primer. Libraries covering TCR beta were generated through three nested multiplex PCR rounds (using a slightly modified ARM-PCR). TRBV1-TRBV30 forward primers paired with a C-beta reverse primer were used in the first two PCR rounds, which ran roughly 11 cycles each. Each CDR3 protein is one row after TCRdb ran MiXCR on the multiplex PCR reads. In the table there are about 210,000 distinct CDR3 sequences, approximately 65% of which are singletons.

Findings and limits, study-wide: Compared with blood, tumor repertoires held significantly more in their top 250 clones. Bulk unsorted material prevented CD4+ and CD8+ repertoire comparison.

As to this clonotype: What it binds is not known. A much larger clone sits a single nucleotide away, making a read error possible.

Sequenced sample: peripheral blood. The source is a woman aged 60-75 years with primary liver carcinoma and hepatitis B virus infection. This chain joins TRBV5-4 and TRBJ2-1; TRBD2 might be the D (5 bases). This CDR3 reads CASSLEAANYSEQFF. In DNA form, the CDR3 reads TGTGCCAGCAGCTTGGAAGCGGCCAATTACAGTGAGCAGTTCTTC.